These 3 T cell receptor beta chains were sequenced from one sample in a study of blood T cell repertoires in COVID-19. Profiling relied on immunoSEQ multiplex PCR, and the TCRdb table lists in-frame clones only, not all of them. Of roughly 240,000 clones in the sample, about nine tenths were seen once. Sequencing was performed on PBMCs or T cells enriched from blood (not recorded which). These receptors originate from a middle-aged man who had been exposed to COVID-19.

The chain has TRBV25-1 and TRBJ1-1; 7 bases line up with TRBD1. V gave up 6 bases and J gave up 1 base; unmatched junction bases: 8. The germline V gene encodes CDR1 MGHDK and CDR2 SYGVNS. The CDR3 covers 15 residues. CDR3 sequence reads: CASSHPGTANTEAFF. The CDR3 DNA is TGTGCCAGCAGCCACCCTGGGACAGCGAACACTGAAGCTTTCTTT.

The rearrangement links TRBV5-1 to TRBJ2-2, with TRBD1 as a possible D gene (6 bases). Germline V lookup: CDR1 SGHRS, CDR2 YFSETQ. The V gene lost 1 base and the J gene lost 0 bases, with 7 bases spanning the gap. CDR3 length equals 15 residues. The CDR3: CASSLQGSNTGELFF. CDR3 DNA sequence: TGCGCCAGCAGCTTGCAGGGGTCGAACACCGGGGAGCTGTTTTTT.

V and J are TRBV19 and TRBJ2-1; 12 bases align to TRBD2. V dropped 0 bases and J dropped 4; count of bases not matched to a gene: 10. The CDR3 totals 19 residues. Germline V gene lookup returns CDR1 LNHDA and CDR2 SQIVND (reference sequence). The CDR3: CASSIDPRTSGRQYNEQFF. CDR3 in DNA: TGTGCCAGTAGTATAGACCCTCGAACTAGCGGGAGGCAATACAATGAGCAGTTCTTC.